Listed below are T cell receptor beta chains from one sample, sequenced in a study of CD8 T cells in Susac syndrome. Each CDR3 protein gets one entry after TCRdb re-called the immunoSEQ multiplex PCR reads with MiXCR. The sample yields under 200,000 distinct CDR3 sequences, about 96% seen once. The sequenced sample was CD4+ T cells from PBMCs. The receptors were gathered from a human donor with Susac syndrome. Each CDR3 is given with its conserved first and last residue. Each record gives: V gene, J gene, CDR3 protein.

TRBV30	TRBJ2-5	CAWRPGTYQETQYF
TRBV29-1	TRBJ1-2	CSVKGPGQDFYGYTF
TRBV30	TRBJ1-2	CAWSGYGYTF
TRBV27	TRBJ2-7	CASSTLFGEKTGTPYEQYF
TRBV27	TRBJ1-5	CASSLDRRVGPQHF
TRBV29-1	TRBJ2-1	CSVDGGYNEQFF
TRBV7-2	TRBJ2-5	CATRGRPQETQYF
TRBV28	TRBJ2-1	CASSFGPNEQFF
TRBV20-1	TRBJ2-3	CSASPGHLGPDTQYF
TRBV9	TRBJ2-2	CASSSHRDSLNTGELFF
TRBV10-3	TRBJ2-1	CAISAGVQNRNEQFF
TRBV30	TRBJ1-2	CAWSQARGYGYTF
TRBV4-3	TRBJ2-7	CASSQDNSLTYEQYF
TRBV27	TRBJ2-1	CASKYRDSYNEQFF
TRBV4-3	TRBJ1-2	CASSQGLGSHYGYTF
TRBV7-2	TRBJ2-7	CASSFGIAGASYEQYF
TRBV7-9	TRBJ1-2	CASSFGAGTYGYTF
TRBV11-2	TRBJ2-1	CASSLGPGLGDYNEQFF
TRBV28	TRBJ1-5	CASLGGNQPQHF
TRBV3-1	TRBJ1-2	CASSWDRGRGYTF
TRBV30	TRBJ1-2	CAWSVRGQGPSNYGYTF
TRBV9	TRBJ2-5	CASSVEWGGETQYF
TRBV20-1	TRBJ2-6	CSARLAGAGANVLTF
TRBV20-1	TRBJ2-3	CSAEGLRGGGTDTQYF
TRBV6-5	TRBJ2-3	CASSYSTSGRSWGTDTQYF
TRBV4-3	TRBJ1-2	CASSQARRVNGYTF
TRBV20-1	TRBJ2-5	CSAASRQYQETQYF
TRBV6-6	TRBJ2-1	CALAGGLYNEQFF
TRBV4-3	TRBJ2-3	CASSQERVNTQYF
TRBV29-1	TRBJ2-1	CSSRGLADNEQFF
TRBV14	TRBJ1-6	CASSRRTGDNSPLHF
TRBV24-1	TRBJ2-5	CATSDSRTAKEQETQYF
TRBV28	TRBJ2-5	CASSSGWGVQETQYF
TRBV28	TRBJ2-5	CASSLIGEEETQYF
TRBV6-6	TRBJ1-1	CASSTKGNTEAFF
TRBV9	TRBJ1-6	CASSVEGTPNSPLHF
TRBV29-1	TRBJ1-2	CSVGGKGGGYTF
TRBV28	TRBJ2-2	CASSLRGATLFF
TRBV20-1	TRBJ2-4	CSARTPGLAPRNIQYF
TRBV24-1	TRBJ2-3	CATSDAYPTTDTQYF
TRBV7-2	TRBJ1-2	CASSPPQFYGYTF
TRBV18	TRBJ1-5	CASSSGGADYQPQHF
TRBV6-2/TRBV6-3	TRBJ2-1	CASSYPIGEQFF
TRBV18	TRBJ2-1	CASSPTSGVYNEQFF
TRBV29-1	TRBJ2-3	CSVGTADTQYF
TRBV7-2	TRBJ1-2	CASSSSWDYGYTF
TRBV7-9	TRBJ2-6	CASSLVTTSGSFGANVLTF
TRBV9	TRBJ2-2	CASSGGTSLGGELFF
TRBV7-9	TRBJ2-3	CASSPGETVTDTQYF
TRBV9	TRBJ1-1	CASSVVPENTEAFF